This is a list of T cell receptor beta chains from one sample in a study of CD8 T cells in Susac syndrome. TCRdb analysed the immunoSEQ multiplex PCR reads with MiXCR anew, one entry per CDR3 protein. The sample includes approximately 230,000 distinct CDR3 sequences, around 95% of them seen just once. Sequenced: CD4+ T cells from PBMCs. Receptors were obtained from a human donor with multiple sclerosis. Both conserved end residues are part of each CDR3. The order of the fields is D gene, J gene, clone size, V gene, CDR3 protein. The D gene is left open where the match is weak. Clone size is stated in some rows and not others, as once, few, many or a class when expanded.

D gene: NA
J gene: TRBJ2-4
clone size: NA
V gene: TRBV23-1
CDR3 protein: CASRPPPSRAKNIQYF

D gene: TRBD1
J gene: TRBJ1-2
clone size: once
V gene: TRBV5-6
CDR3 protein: CASSFGLPGQAIGGYTF

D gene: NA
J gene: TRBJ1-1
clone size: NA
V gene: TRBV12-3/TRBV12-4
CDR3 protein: CASSVTRRTEAFF

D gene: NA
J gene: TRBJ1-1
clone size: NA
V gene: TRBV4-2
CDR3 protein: CASSVEGWGQGTEAFF

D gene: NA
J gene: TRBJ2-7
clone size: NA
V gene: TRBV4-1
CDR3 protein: CASSQAGSDSYEQYF

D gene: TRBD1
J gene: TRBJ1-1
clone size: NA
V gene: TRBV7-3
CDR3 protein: CASSRRQGAMNTEAFF

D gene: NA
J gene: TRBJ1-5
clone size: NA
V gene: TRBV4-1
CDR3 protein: CASSQGQGSIQPQHF

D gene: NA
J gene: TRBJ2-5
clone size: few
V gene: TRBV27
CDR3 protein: CASSLSETQYF

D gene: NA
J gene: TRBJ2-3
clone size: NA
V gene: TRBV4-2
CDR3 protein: CASSPGAPGGTDTQYF

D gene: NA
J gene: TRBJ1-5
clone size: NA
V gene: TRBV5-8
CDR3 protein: CASSLVRGQPQHF

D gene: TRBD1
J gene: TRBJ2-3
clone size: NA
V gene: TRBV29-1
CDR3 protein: CSVEGQGVWREFVTDTQYF

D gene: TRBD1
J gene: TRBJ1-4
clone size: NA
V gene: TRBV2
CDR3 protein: CATSQTGNEKLFF

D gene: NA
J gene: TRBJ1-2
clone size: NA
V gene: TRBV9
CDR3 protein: CASSVEGATRTF

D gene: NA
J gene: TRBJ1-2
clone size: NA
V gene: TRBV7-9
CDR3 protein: CASRGNGDGYTF

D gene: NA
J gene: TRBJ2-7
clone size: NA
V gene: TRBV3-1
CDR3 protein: CASSQAGVTYEQYF

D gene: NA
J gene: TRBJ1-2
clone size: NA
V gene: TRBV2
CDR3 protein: CASSGRREGNGYTF

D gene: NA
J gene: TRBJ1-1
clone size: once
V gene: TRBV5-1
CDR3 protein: CASSLKGRGAFF

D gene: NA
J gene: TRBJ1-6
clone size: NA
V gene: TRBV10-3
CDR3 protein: CAISGSGEANSPLHF

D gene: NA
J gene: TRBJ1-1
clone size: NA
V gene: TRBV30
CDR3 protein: CASRTSAPTGAFF

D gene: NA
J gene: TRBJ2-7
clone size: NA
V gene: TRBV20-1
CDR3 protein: CSARTGQTTYEQYF

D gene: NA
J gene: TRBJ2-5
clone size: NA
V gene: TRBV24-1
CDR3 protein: CATRRELGETQYF

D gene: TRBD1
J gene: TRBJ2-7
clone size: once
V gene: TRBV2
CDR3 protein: CASSVGQAYEQYF

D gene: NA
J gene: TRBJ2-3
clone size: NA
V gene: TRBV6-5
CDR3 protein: CASTQISTDTQYF

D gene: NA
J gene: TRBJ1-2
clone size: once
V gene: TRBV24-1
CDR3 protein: CATRGAFGYTF

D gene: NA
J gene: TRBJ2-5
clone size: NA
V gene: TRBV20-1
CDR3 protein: CSARPWSPQETQYF

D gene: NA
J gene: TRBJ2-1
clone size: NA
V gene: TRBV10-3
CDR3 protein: CAISGQYNEQFF

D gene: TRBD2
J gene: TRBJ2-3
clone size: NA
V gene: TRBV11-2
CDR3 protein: CASSLGVSGRGTDTQYF

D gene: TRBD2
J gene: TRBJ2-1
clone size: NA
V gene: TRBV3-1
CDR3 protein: CASSPGTSGRSSYNEQFF

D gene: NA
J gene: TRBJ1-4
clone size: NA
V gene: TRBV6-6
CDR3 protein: CASTAPSGNEKLFF

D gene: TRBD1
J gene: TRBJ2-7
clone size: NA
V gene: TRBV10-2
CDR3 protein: CASNSAGTGYEQYF

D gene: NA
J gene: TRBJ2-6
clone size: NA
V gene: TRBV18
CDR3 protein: CASSPSASSGANVLTF

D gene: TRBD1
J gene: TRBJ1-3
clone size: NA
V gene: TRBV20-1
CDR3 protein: CSAGTSGQGPGNTIYF

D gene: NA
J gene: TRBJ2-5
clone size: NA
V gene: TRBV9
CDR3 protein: CASSVERETQYF

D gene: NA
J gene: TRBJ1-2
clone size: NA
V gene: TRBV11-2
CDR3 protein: CASSSLVDRTRTF

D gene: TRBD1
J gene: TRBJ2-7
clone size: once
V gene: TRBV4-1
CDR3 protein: CASSEASLRDRAGEQYF

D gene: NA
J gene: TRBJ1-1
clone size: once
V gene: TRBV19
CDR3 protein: CASRDSSAIPEAFF

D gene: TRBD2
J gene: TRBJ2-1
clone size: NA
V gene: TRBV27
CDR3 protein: CASSLRGKQFF

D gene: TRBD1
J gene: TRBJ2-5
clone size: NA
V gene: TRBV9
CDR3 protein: CASSVAAGGQETQYF

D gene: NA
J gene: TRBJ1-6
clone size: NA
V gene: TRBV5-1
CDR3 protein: CASRPLVGGADNSPLHF

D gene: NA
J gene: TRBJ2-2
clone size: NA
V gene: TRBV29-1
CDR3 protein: CSVEEGANTGELFF

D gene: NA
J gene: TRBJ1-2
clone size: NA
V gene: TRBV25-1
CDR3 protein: CASNPPEGGYTF

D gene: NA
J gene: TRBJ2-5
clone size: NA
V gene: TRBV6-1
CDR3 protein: CASSEATAATVETQYF

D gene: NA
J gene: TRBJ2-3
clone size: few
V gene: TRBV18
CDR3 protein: CASSPVPDTQYF

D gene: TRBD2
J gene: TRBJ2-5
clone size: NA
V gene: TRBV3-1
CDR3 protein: CASSQTLGLAIKETQYF

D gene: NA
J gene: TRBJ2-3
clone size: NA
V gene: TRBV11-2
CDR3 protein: CASAPGVQLHTDTQYF